The 8 T cell receptor beta chains presented below share a single source sample, sequenced in a study of response to subunit inactivated influenza vaccine. MiXCR was run by TCRdb on the RT-PCR reads, yielding one entry per CDR3 protein. The sample lists about 650,000 distinct CDR3 sequences; around 14% were seen once. The sequences come from PBMCs from blood, collected 12 days after vaccination. The origin of the receptors is a man aged 45-65 years who received an inactivated influenza vaccine.

The chain has TRBV13 and TRBJ2-3; D is undetermined. V was shortened by 2 bases and J by 1 base, with 13 bases between the two germline ends. Germline V CDR1 and CDR2: PRHDT, FYEKMQ (reference sequence). This CDR3 contains 16 residues. The CDR3 DNA reads as TGTGCCAGCAGCTTAACAGTACCGGCCCGCACAGATACGCAGTATTTT. This translates into CASSLTVPARTDTQYF.

V usage is TRBV9 and J usage is TRBJ1-1; D not resolved. There are 14 residues in the CDR3. V was cut by 0 bases and J by 3 bases, with 9 bases left in between. CDR1 and CDR2 (germline): SGDLS, YYNGEE. The CDR3: CASSVATRDTEAFF. The CDR3 DNA is TGTGCCAGCAGCGTAGCTACAAGGGACACTGAAGCTTTCTTT.

This clonotype was detected a few times. The gene calls are TRBV4-3 and TRBJ2-5; D is unresolved. CDR3 length: 13 amino acids. The V gene's germline CDR1 is LGHNA and CDR2 YSLEER. The ends were cut back, 5 bases at V and 0 bases at J, with 7 bases in the middle. The CDR3 region is CASSTGNQETQYF. CDR3 nucleotide sequence: TGCGCCAGCAGCACGGGTAACCAAGAGACCCAGTACTTC.

This clonotype has only a few counts. The chain is built from TRBV5-4 and TRBJ2-3; D remains unclear. The CDR3 has 13 amino acids. CDR1 is SGHNT and CDR2 is YYREEE in the germline V gene (reference sequence). V was pared by 0 bases and J by 4 bases, with 6 bases between. This CDR3 reads CASSLATADTQYF. For the CDR3, the DNA is TGTGCCAGCAGCTTGGCTACAGCAGATACGCAGTATTTT.

This rearrangement joins TRBV7-9 to TRBJ2-3; perhaps TRBD2 as D (5 bases). The CDR3 is made up of 13 amino acids. The V end was cut by 3 bases, the J end by 5 bases, with 9 bases between. Germline V gene lookup returns CDR1 SEHNR and CDR2 FQNEAQ (reference sequence). The CDR3 DNA reads TGTGCCAGCAGCTTGGCTCGGGAAGATACGCAGTATTTT. Amino acid sequence: CASSLAREDTQYF.

This clonotype was recorded a few times. The J gene is TRBJ2-5, the V gene TRBV7-9; a weak D match, TRBD1 (6 bases). The CDR3 runs 15 residues. Trimming took 3 bases from V and 5 from J, leaving 16 bases between them. CDR1 SEHNR and CDR2 FQNEAQ come from the germline V gene (reference sequence). CDR3 in DNA: TGTGCCAGCAGCTTTTCACTCAGGGGTGGCGAGACCCAGTACTTC. Residues: CASSFSLRGGETQYF.

The V call is TRBV7-9, the J call TRBJ2-1; D is unclear. This CDR3 has 12 residues. V lost 5 bases and J 6 bases, leaving 8 bases between the germline ends. Germline V gives CDR1 SEHNR, CDR2 FQNEAQ (reference sequence). The CDR3 DNA follows: TGTGCCAGCAGCCCCTTTGTCAATGAGCAGTTCTTC. As protein: CASSPFVNEQFF.

This clonotype was recorded at least ten times. V is TRBV11-2 and J is TRBJ2-7; D may be TRBD2 (7 bases). This CDR3 has 15 residues. V was clipped by 1 base and J by 4 bases, with 14 bases between them. From germline, CDR1 is SGHAT and CDR2 FQNNGV. For the CDR3, the DNA is TGTGCCAGCAGCTTAGGGGGGCCGGGACTATACGAGCAGTACTTC. The encoded protein is CASSLGGPGLYEQYF.